This entry lists 20 T cell receptor beta chains sequenced from one sample in a study of control samples from healthy donors and cancer patients. The protocol was immunoSEQ multiplex PCR, while the TCRdb copy is restricted to in-frame clones and leaves out a portion. The sample has 90,000 to 140,000 clones; roughly four fifths are singletons. The sequenced material came from blood. These receptors all stem from a woman in her 50s in good health.

CDR3 amino acids: CASSLEGTRAFF. DNA for the CDR3: TGTGCCAGCAGCTTAGAGGGGACACGGGCTTTCTTT. The V call is TRBV7-9, the J call TRBJ1-1; D perhaps matches TRBD1 (6 bases). CDR1 and CDR2 (germline): SEHNR, FQNEAQ (reference sequence). The CDR3 has 12 amino acids. V dropped 1 base and J dropped 11 bases, with 11 bases sitting between them. Full variable domain (remainder filled in from reference TRBV7-9 and TRBJ1-1): DTGVSQNPRHKITKRGQNVTFRCDPISEHNRLYWYRQTLGQGPEFLTYFQNEAQLEKSRLLSDRFSAERPKGSFSTLEIQRTEQGDSAMYLCASSLEGTRAFFGQGTRLTVV.

In the case of this clone: The same CDR3 is also encoded by other DNA sequences in this sample. The chain carries TRBV7-2 and TRBJ2-7, with D perhaps TRBD1 (6 bases). This CDR3 has 13 amino acids. V was shortened by 3 bases and J by 0 bases, with 6 bases between the two germline ends. Germline assignment: CDR1 SGHTA and CDR2 FQGNSA. For the CDR3, the DNA is TGTGCCAGCAGCTTGGACAGCTCCTACGAGCAGTACTTC. Residues: CASSLDSSYEQYF.

The chain is built from TRBV6-5 and TRBJ1-2, with D possibly TRBD1 on 6 matching bases. This CDR3 is 13 amino acids long. CDR1 and CDR2 (germline): MNHEY, SVGAGI. Trimming shortened V by 9 bases and J by 8 bases, and 19 bases separated the two germline ends. In nucleotides, the CDR3 is TGTGCCAGTGCCCCGACAGGCGGGCAAGGCTACACCTTC. Amino acid sequence: CASAPTGGQGYTF.

This clone was seen more than once but under ten times. This chain joins TRBV2 and TRBJ1-5; D perhaps matches TRBD1 (6 bases). The V gene lost 2 bases and the J gene lost 7 bases, with 15 bases spanning the gap. The germline gives CDR1 SNHLY, CDR2 FYNNEI. CDR3 size: 15 residues. The CDR3 reads CASSETGGVGQPQHF. For the CDR3, the DNA is TGTGCCAGCAGTGAAACGGGGGGCGTCGGGCAGCCCCAGCATTTT.

The chain combines TRBV7-6 with TRBJ2-3; a weak D match, TRBD2 (5 bases). The germline CDR1 and CDR2 sequences are SGHVS and FNYEAQ. Trimming pared 1 base from V and 5 bases from J, leaving 22 bases between. This CDR3 comprises 18 residues. CDR3 amino acids: CASSLGALLAGAGDTQYF. The CDR3 DNA follows: TGTGCCAGCAGCTTAGGAGCCCTGTTGGCGGGCGCGGGAGATACGCAGTATTTT.

V and J are TRBV7-2 and TRBJ1-2; D not resolved. The CDR3 extends over 16 amino acids. Germline CDR1 is SGHTA and CDR2 is FQGNSA. V was shortened by 5 bases and J by 4 bases, with 20 bases between the two germline ends. The CDR3 loop reads CASSPQWASEFYGYTF. Written as DNA, the CDR3 is TGTGCCAGCAGCCCCCAGTGGGCCTCCGAATTCTATGGCTACACCTTC.

The gene calls are TRBV27 and TRBJ2-5; tentatively, D is TRBD1 (5 bases). This CDR3 is built from 15 residues. CDR1 is MNHEY and CDR2 is SMNVEV in the germline V gene (reference sequence). The germline V and J ends were trimmed by 1 base and 1 base, with 10 bases remaining between them. The CDR3 is CASSLWPRGQETQYF. DNA for the CDR3: TGTGCCAGCAGTTTATGGCCAAGGGGCCAAGAGACCCAGTACTTC.

This rearrangement joins TRBV6-5 to TRBJ1-1; D not certain. Germline loops: CDR1 MNHEY, CDR2 SVGAGI. The CDR3 spans 14 residues. Trimming removed 0 bases at V and 6 bases at J, with 11 bases between. This chain's CDR3 is CASSYSSERPEAFF. In nucleotides, the CDR3 is TGTGCCAGCAGTTACTCGAGCGAGAGGCCTGAAGCTTTCTTT.

This clone was recorded a few times. This chain uses TRBV2 with TRBJ1-2, with a weak D call TRBD1 (5 bases). The CDR3 length is 14 residues. Trimming shortened V by 7 bases and J by 4 bases, and 16 bases separated the two germline ends. CDR1 and CDR2 from the germline V gene are SNHLY and FYNNEI. CDR3 sequence (DNA): TGTGCCAGCACTTTTAGGGACCTTATCTATGGCTACACCTTC. It yields the protein CASTFRDLIYGYTF.

V usage is TRBV7-8 and J usage is TRBJ2-1; weak D call: TRBD2 (6 bases). The germline gives CDR1 SGHVS, CDR2 FQNEAQ. Trimming left V 2 bases short and J 5 bases short, with 13 bases between. The length of the CDR3 is 15 residues. CDR3 sequence reads: CASSLSGRRDNEQFF. CDR3 nucleotides: TGTGCCAGCAGCTTATCAGGGAGGAGAGACAATGAGCAGTTCTTC.

This clone was picked up a small number of times. The chain links TRBV12-3 or TRBV12-4 to TRBJ2-7; no definite D call. Trimming took 6 bases from V and 5 from J, leaving 11 bases between them. This CDR3 has 12 amino acids. The chain's CDR3 is CASSKGPHEQYF. The CDR3 coding sequence is TGTGCCAGCAGCAAAGGGCCCCACGAGCAGTACTTC.

This CDR3 is CASSIRAVNEKLFF. Written as DNA, the CDR3 is TGTGCCAGCAGCATCCGGGCGGTAAACGAAAAACTGTTTTTT. The chain uses TRBV5-6 and TRBJ1-4, with no clear D. Germline V gene lookup returns CDR1 SGHDT and CDR2 YYEEEE. The CDR3 is made up of 14 amino acids. The V end was cut by 4 bases, the J end by 8 bases, with 15 bases between.

The chain recombines TRBV28 with TRBJ2-7; no firm D call. V lost 3 bases to trimming and J lost 0 bases, with 9 bases between them. Germline loops: CDR1 MDHEN, CDR2 SYDVKM. CDR3 length: 14 amino acids. The CDR3 region is CASSLVGSSYEQYF. CDR3 DNA sequence: TGTGCCAGCAGTTTGGTAGGGTCCTCCTACGAGCAGTACTTC.

CDR3 in amino acids: CASSLVKAGEKSPLHF. The CDR3 DNA is TGTGCCAGCAGCTTAGTTAAGGCAGGGGAAAAGTCACCCCTCCACTTT. V gene TRBV7-9 combines with J gene TRBJ1-6, with D tentatively TRBD1 (6 bases). This CDR3 is 16 amino acids long. The V end lost 1 base, the J end lost 10 bases, and 17 bases lay between the germline ends. Per germline, CDR1 SEHNR and CDR2 FQNEAQ (reference sequence).

This chain joins TRBV4-3 and TRBJ2-4, with TRBD1 as a possible D gene (5 bases). The germline V gene encodes CDR1 LGHNA and CDR2 YSLEER. Trimming shortened V by 0 bases and J by 3 bases, and 12 bases separated the two germline ends. CDR3 length: 16 amino acids. CDR3 DNA: TGCGCCAGCAGCCAAGACGGTGGGGCGCTCAAAAACATTCAGTACTTC. Its protein product is CASSQDGGALKNIQYF.

The DNA of the CDR3 is TGTGCCAGCAGTTTTAGGAATGAGCAGTTCTTC. It translates to CASSFRNEQFF. The gene calls are TRBV28 and TRBJ2-1; D is uncertain. Trimming stripped 3 bases from V and 7 bases from J, with 4 bases between. The CDR3 is 11 amino acids. Germline V gene sequence: CDR1 MDHEN, CDR2 SYDVKM.

The chain is built from TRBV5-1 and TRBJ1-2; D gene unclear. Germline loops: CDR1 SGHRS, CDR2 YFSETQ. Trimming removed 2 bases from V and 1 base from J, with 12 bases in between. The CDR3 is 15 amino acids. The CDR3 region is CASSLRQSGNYGYTF. The CDR3, as DNA: TGCGCCAGCAGCTTAAGGCAGTCTGGTAACTATGGCTACACCTTC.

V is TRBV30 and J is TRBJ1-3; 7 bases agree with TRBD1. There are 15 residues in the CDR3. Germline CDR1 is GTSNPN and CDR2 is SVGIG (reference sequence). After removal of 3 bases from V and 1 base from J, the junction contained 6 bases not matched to a gene. The CDR3: CAWSDSTGSGNTIYF. CDR3 nucleotide sequence: TGTGCCTGGAGCGATTCGACAGGGTCTGGAAACACCATATATTTT.

The J gene is TRBJ1-5, the V gene TRBV19; D possibly corresponds to TRBD1 (6 bases). Germline CDR1 reads LNHDA; CDR2 reads SQIVND (reference sequence). CDR3 length: 13 residues. V lost 6 bases and J 3 bases, leaving 9 bases between the germline ends. CDR3 coding DNA: TGTGCCAGTAGCGGGACAAACAATCAGCCCCAGCATTTT. It encodes CASSGTNNQPQHF. The full variable domain, its missing parts supplied by reference TRBV19 and TRBJ1-5, is DGGITQSPKYLFRKEGQNVTLSCEQNLNHDAMYWYRQDPGQGLRLIYYSQIVNDFQKGDIAEGYSVSREKKESFPLTVTSAQKNPTAFYLCASSGTNNQPQHFGDGTRLSIL.

The rearrangement uses TRBV6-1 and TRBJ2-3; TRBD1 agrees at 10 bases. The CDR3 loop spans 13 amino acids. V lost 1 base and J lost 9; bases outside the gene matches: 1. The germline CDR1 and CDR2 sequences are MNHNS and SASEGT. The chain's CDR3 is CASSEVGQGTQYF. CDR3 nucleotides: TGTGCCAGCAGTGAAGTGGGACAGGGGACGCAGTATTTT.